This T cell receptor beta chain comes out of a study of post-analysis software for immune sequencing data. About the research overall: Included courses were relapsing-remitting and secondary progressive multiple sclerosis; progressive-relapsing multiple sclerosis was also included.

Every TCR beta cDNA library bore unique molecular identifiers. T cells, about 0.9 to 11 million of them, yielded roughly 470,000 cDNA molecules. TCRdb re-analysed the PCR reads in MiXCR, keeping a single row per CDR3 protein. The repertoire holds roughly 650,000 distinct CDR3 sequences, around 60% seen once, with about 10% in the top ten. Study conclusions and caveats: Controls had lower frequencies than patients of 4 or 5 TRBV segments, which included TRBV5-6, TRBV5-1 and TRBV20-1. In multiple sclerosis, normalized Chao1 diversity was significantly below that of controls.

This CDR3 has 16 residues. Germline values: CDR1 DFQATT, CDR2 SNEGSKA (reference sequence). Concerning this clonotype itself: Its target is not known. The junction departs from the called germline gene at one end, perhaps through a read error.

The receptor was derived from a girl aged 2 to 10 with multiple sclerosis. The sequencing input was blood. This chain joins TRBV20-1 and TRBJ2-1; 8 bases agree with TRBD2. CDR3 in DNA: TGTAGTGCTAGCAGAACACTAGCGGAACCCTACAATGAGCAGTTCTTC. Translating it yields CSASRTLAEPYNEQFF.